Each of the 23 T cell receptor beta chains below was sequenced from the same sample in a study of vaccination and CD4 T cells after COVID-19. Noted treatment: roughly 10-day PBMC culture with coronavirus spike peptide pools or control peptides (ViraFEST assay). An Oncomine TCR Beta short-read assay was used to sequence the DNA from cultured CD4+ T cells. MiXCR was run by TCRdb on the PCR reads, yielding one entry per CDR3 protein. The sample has about 21,000 distinct CDR3 sequences, roughly two fifths seen once. No antigens are known for them. Sequencing was performed on CD4+ T cells from blood, cultured in vitro, taken after SARS-CoV-2 vaccination. These receptors were obtained from a human donor who had recovered from COVID-19.

The sample holds a few counts of this clonotype. The rearrangement joins TRBV6-1 to TRBJ2-7; D assignment may be TRBD1 or TRBD2 (5 bases each). The CDR3 totals 20 residues. Per germline, CDR1 MNHNS and CDR2 SASEGT. V dropped 0 bases and J dropped 0 bases, with 24 bases sitting between them. The CDR3 coding sequence is TGTGCCAGCAGTGAAGCTCCGCCCGGGAATTTAGGGGCCATCTCCTACGAGCAGTACTTC. This codes for CASSEAPPGNLGAISYEQYF.

The chain recombines TRBV18 with TRBJ1-1; TRBD1 might be the D (5 bases). V gave up 2 bases and J gave up 5 bases, with 18 bases separating them. Germline V gene sequence: CDR1 KGHSH, CDR2 LQKENI. This CDR3 has 16 amino acids. The CDR3 region is CASSPGPRASGTEAFF. The CDR3 region has the DNA TGTGCCAGCTCACCAGGTCCCAGGGCGTCAGGGACTGAAGCTTTCTTT.

The chain recombines TRBV18 with TRBJ2-5, with a tentative D call TRBD2 (5 bases). Trimming cost V 1 base and J 2 bases, with 8 bases left between them. Germline CDR1 reads KGHSH; CDR2 reads LQKENI. The CDR3 has 14 residues. The CDR3 protein is CASSPLGIQETQYF. As DNA, the CDR3 is TGTGCCAGCTCACCACTCGGGATTCAAGAGACCCAGTACTTC.

This chain uses TRBV20-1 with TRBJ2-7; D possibly corresponds to TRBD1 (6 bases). The CDR3 is made up of 13 amino acids. Trimming took 5 bases from V and 5 from J, leaving 16 bases between them. Germline CDR1 reads DFQATT; CDR2 reads SNEGSKA (reference sequence). Here the CDR3 DNA reads TGCAGTGCTCCAATGACAGGTACCCACGAGCAGTACTTC. Translation: CSAPMTGTHEQYF.

This chain connects TRBV6-5 to TRBJ1-1; D is perhaps TRBD1 (5 bases). V gave up 6 bases and J gave up 0 bases, with 11 bases separating them. The CDR3 is made up of 14 amino acids. Germline CDR1 and CDR2: MNHEY and SVGAGI. This CDR3 is CASRYRGVNTEAFF. In nucleotides, the CDR3 is TGTGCCAGCAGATACCGGGGGGTGAACACTGAAGCTTTCTTT.

This clonotype has more than one count but fewer than ten. V usage is TRBV20-1 and J usage is TRBJ1-1, with a weak D call TRBD1 (6 bases). Trimming removed 5 bases from V and 5 bases from J, with 18 bases in between. Germline CDR1 reads DFQATT; CDR2 reads SNEGSKA (reference sequence). The CDR3 loop spans 14 amino acids. The CDR3 sequence: CSAFWGGGVTEAFF. Here the CDR3 DNA reads TGCAGTGCTTTTTGGGGGGGCGGGGTTACTGAAGCTTTCTTT.

This rearrangement joins TRBV11-2 to TRBJ1-1; D not resolved. Germline assignment: CDR1 SGHAT and CDR2 FQNNGV. The CDR3 is 12 residues long. Trimming took off 0 bases at V and 6 bases at J, with 5 bases between the two ends. The CDR3 coding sequence is TGTGCCAGCAGCTTAGATACAGCTGAAGCTTTCTTT. Its translation: CASSLDTAEAFF.

The V and J genes are TRBV12-3 or TRBV12-4 and TRBJ1-2, with 9 bases lining up with TRBD1. V trimming: 6 bases; J trimming: 3 bases; junction bases outside the gene matches: 2. There are 13 residues in the CDR3. The CDR3 coding sequence is TGTGCCAGCAGGCGGACAGGGGACTATGGCTACACCTTC. It is translated as CASRRTGDYGYTF.

The CDR3 spells CASSQARWAGAYEQYF. The CDR3 nucleotides read TGTGCCAGCAGCCAAGCTCGGTGGGCGGGGGCCTACGAGCAGTACTTC. V gene TRBV7-8 combines with J gene TRBJ2-7, with 7 bases matching TRBD2. The CDR3 loop spans 16 amino acids. Germline assignment: CDR1 SGHVS and CDR2 FQNEAQ. V lost 5 bases to trimming and J lost 2 bases; unmatched junction nucleotides: 12. Full variable domain (rest looked up from reference TRBV7-8 and TRBJ2-7): GAGVSQSPRYKVAKRGQDVALRCDPISGHVSLFWYQQALGQGPEFLTYFQNEAQLDKSGLPSDRFFAERPEGSVSTLKIQRTQQEDSAVYLCASSQARWAGAYEQYFGPGTRLTVT.

The chain carries TRBV24-1 and TRBJ2-2; 14 bases are shared with TRBD2. The V gene's germline CDR1 is KGHDR and CDR2 SFDVKD. V lost 0 bases to trimming and J lost 7 bases; unmatched junction nucleotides: 3. CDR3 length: 17 amino acids. CDR3 residues: CATSDLRTSGRFGELFF. CDR3 nucleotides: TGTGCCACCAGTGATTTGAGGACTAGCGGGAGGTTCGGGGAGCTGTTTTTT.

The chain joins TRBV19 to TRBJ2-3, with 10 bases aligning to TRBD2. Losses at the gene ends were 7 bases for V and 2 bases for J; bases not matched to a gene: 9. The CDR3 is 16 amino acids. Germline V gives CDR1 LNHDA, CDR2 SQIVND (reference sequence). CDR3 DNA sequence: TGTGCCAGTACCATGGGCCTAGCGGGAGACACAGATACGCAGTATTTT. Encoded protein: CASTMGLAGDTDTQYF.

This chain connects TRBV7-3 to TRBJ1-1, with 9 bases that match TRBD1. The germline V gene has CDR1 SGHTA and CDR2 FQGTGA. The CDR3 covers 15 residues. V gave up 6 bases and J gave up 3 bases; unmatched junction bases: 8. For the CDR3, the DNA is TGTGCCAGCAGTTCCCGACAGGGGGAGGACACTGAAGCTTTCTTT. This gives the protein CASSSRQGEDTEAFF.

There are a few counts of this clonotype. The rearrangement joins TRBV11-2 to TRBJ2-3; D might be TRBD2 (5 bases). V gave up 5 bases and J gave up 1 base, with 13 bases separating them. CDR1 is SGHAT, CDR2 FQNNGV, per germline. CDR3 length: 15 residues. CDR3 sequence reads: CASSPMRTGTDTQYF. The CDR3, as DNA: TGTGCCAGCAGCCCCATGAGGACTGGCACAGATACGCAGTATTTT.

J is TRBJ2-1 and V is TRBV30, with 10 bases lining up with TRBD2. The V segment lost 3 bases and the J segment 3 bases; nucleotides outside the gene matches: 2. CDR3 length: 14 residues. Germline CDR1 reads GTSNPN; CDR2 reads SVGIG (reference sequence). CDR3 sequence: CAWSPSGSYNEQFF. Written as DNA, the CDR3 is TGTGCCTGGAGCCCTAGCGGGAGCTACAATGAGCAGTTCTTC.

The chain recombines TRBV20-1 with TRBJ1-6; 7 positions match TRBD1. The CDR3 contains 16 residues. Trimming removed 0 bases from V and 1 base from J; junction bases left unmatched: 3. Germline-derived CDR1 and CDR2 are DFQATT and SNEGSKA (reference sequence). The CDR3 reads CSAREPRGSYNSPLHF. CDR3 nucleotides: TGCAGTGCTAGAGAACCCAGGGGGTCCTATAATTCACCCCTCCACTTT.

CDR3 residues: CASSPQGDYGYTF. The CDR3 region has the DNA TGTGCCAGCAGCCCACAGGGAGACTATGGCTACACCTTC. The chain uses TRBV12-3 or TRBV12-4 and TRBJ1-2; perhaps TRBD1 as D (6 bases). V shed 6 bases and J shed 3 bases, with 11 bases lying between them. This CDR3 spans 13 amino acids.

The chain combines TRBV7-4 with TRBJ1-2; tentative D call: TRBD1 (5 bases). This CDR3 region has 15 residues. Trimming cost V 5 bases and J 0 bases, with 13 bases left between them. Per the germline V gene, CDR1 is SGHVT and CDR2 is SQSDAQ. This CDR3 reads CASSRDDSPNYGYTF. CDR3 DNA: TGTGCCAGCAGCAGGGATGACAGTCCTAACTATGGCTACACCTTC.

The chain has TRBV7-9 and TRBJ2-1, with TRBD2 identical over 7 bases. Germline lookup yields CDR1 SEHNR and CDR2 FQNEAQ (reference sequence). This CDR3 is built from 14 residues. After removal of 3 bases from V and 5 bases from J, the junction contained 4 bases not matched to a gene. The CDR3 here is CASSLGLLNNEQFF. CDR3 DNA sequence: TGTGCCAGCAGCTTGGGACTACTTAACAATGAGCAGTTCTTC.

The rearrangement uses TRBV21-1 and TRBJ1-5; the table's D call TRBD1 went unverified against the DNA. TRBV21-1 is marked as a pseudogene. The CDR3 sequence is 14 residues long. The CDR3 nucleotides read TGTGCCAGCAGCATATCAGGGGGCAATCAGCCCCAGCATTTT. Amino acid sequence: CASSISGGNQPQHF.

This clonotype was seen more than once but under ten times. V is TRBV4-1 and J is TRBJ1-2, with 7 bases identical to TRBD1. Losses at the gene ends were 1 base for V and 3 bases for J; bases not matched to a gene: 8. Per the germline V gene, CDR1 is MGHRA and CDR2 is YSYEKL. The CDR3 loop spans 16 amino acids. CDR3 loop: CASSQVRQGGDYGYTF. In DNA form, the CDR3 reads TGCGCCAGCAGCCAAGTAAGACAAGGGGGCGACTATGGCTACACCTTC.

This chain uses TRBV7-2 with TRBJ2-5; 8 positions agree with TRBD1. CDR1 is SGHTA, CDR2 FQGNSA, per germline. CDR3 length equals 14 residues. The trim removed 5 bases at V and 4 bases at J, leaving 6 bases unmatched. CDR3 bases: TGTGCCAGCAGCCCTGGACAGGGTTTAGAGACCCAGTACTTC. Amino acid sequence: CASSPGQGLETQYF.

V is TRBV7-3 and J is TRBJ2-7; D may be TRBD2 (6 bases). The CDR3 loop spans 16 amino acids. V was clipped by 5 bases and J by 3 bases, with 20 bases between them. The germline V gene has CDR1 SGHTA and CDR2 FQGTGA. The CDR3 loop reads CASSQDLWDSGYEQYF. DNA for the CDR3: TGTGCCAGCAGCCAAGATCTATGGGATAGCGGCTACGAGCAGTACTTC.

This clonotype has only one observation. This may be a read error: a much more frequent sequence differs by one nucleotide. V is TRBV15 and J is TRBJ2-2; D possibly matches TRBD1 or TRBD2 (5 bases each). Germline V CDR1 and CDR2: LNHNV, YYDKDF (reference sequence). This CDR3 comprises 15 residues. The CDR3 sequence: CATSRGDHTPGELSF. DNA of the CDR3: TGTGCCACCAGCAGAGGGGACCACACACCCGGGGAGCTGTCTTTT.